The rows below give T cell receptor beta chains drawn from one sample of a study of cytomegalovirus exposure and HLA in healthy donors. The table came from immunoSEQ multiplex PCR; TCRdb's copy has only in-frame clones and leaves some out. The sample has under 150,000 clones, 70% to 85% seen once; the top ten hold 2% to 3%. Sequencing was carried out using PBMCs. Receptors originate from a male donor in good health and CMV-seronegative. Both conserved end residues are part of each CDR3. The order of the fields is clone size, J gene, V gene, D gene, CDR3 protein, CDR3 DNA. D genes are given only for firm matches. Not all rows give a size; the values are once, few, many and, for expanded clones, a class.

. | TRBJ1-5 | TRBV4-3 | . | CASSQDRTDPLSPQHF | TGCGCCAGCAGCCAAGATCGGACAGACCCCTTGTCGCCCCAGCATTTT
few | TRBJ1-5 | TRBV7-6 | . | CASSLGGELQPQHF | TGTGCCAGCAGCTTAGGCGGGGAACTTCAGCCCCAGCATTTT
. | TRBJ2-5 | TRBV25-1 | TRBD2 | CASRTGGETQYF | TGTGCCAGCAGGACCGGGGGGGAGACCCAGTACTTC
. | TRBJ2-7 | TRBV27 | . | CASSLDSSYEQYF | TGTGCCAGCAGTTTGGACAGCTCCTACGAGCAGTACTTC
. | TRBJ2-7 | TRBV7-9 | TRBD1 | CASSIGQGEYLGTGEQYF | TGTGCCAGCAGCATAGGACAGGGGGAGTATCTGGGGACGGGCGAGCAGTACTTC
few | TRBJ2-5 | TRBV29-1 | TRBD1 | CSVGDREHRETQYF | TGCAGCGTGGGGGACAGGGAACACCGGGAGACCCAGTACTTC
. | TRBJ2-5 | TRBV28 | TRBD1 | CASSLRGWRDRGGESQYF | TGTGCCAGCAGTTTACGGGGTTGGAGGGACAGGGGGGGGGAGAGCCAGTACTTC
. | TRBJ2-2 | TRBV29-1 | TRBD1 | CSVGSGGRPGELFF | TGCAGCGTTGGGTCAGGGGGCCGCCCCGGGGAGCTGTTTTTT
. | TRBJ2-3 | TRBV5-4 | TRBD2 | CASSLAAGAGGPDTQYF | TGTGCCAGCAGCTTGGCCGCTGGAGCGGGAGGGCCAGATACGCAGTATTTT
. | TRBJ2-4 | TRBV4-1 | TRBD1 | CASSQNRGRAKNIQYF | TGCGCCAGCAGCCAAAACAGGGGGCGCGCCAAAAACATTCAGTACTTC
. | TRBJ2-7 | TRBV5-1 | . | CASKSLGADEQYF | TGCGCCAGCAAGAGCCTTGGGGCGGACGAGCAGTACTTC
. | TRBJ2-7 | TRBV11-2 | . | CASSLLLAGSYEQYF | TGTGCCAGCAGCTTACTACTAGCAGGCTCCTACGAGCAGTACTTC
. | TRBJ2-7 | TRBV28 | TRBD2 | CASRSSGSVHEQYF | TGTGCCAGCAGGTCTAGCGGGAGCGTCCACGAGCAGTACTTC
. | TRBJ2-3 | TRBV18 | TRBD2 | CASSPGLSGRVDTQYF | TGTGCCAGCTCACCAGGTCTTAGCGGGAGAGTAGATACGCAGTATTTT
. | TRBJ1-1 | TRBV23-1 | . | CASSPRNRANTEAFF | TGCGCCAGCAGTCCCCGAAACAGGGCGAACACTGAAGCTTTCTTT
. | TRBJ1-2 | TRBV4-3 | TRBD1 | CASSQDLVGTGGYGYTF | TGCGCCAGCAGCCAAGATCTAGTGGGGACAGGGGGGTATGGCTACACCTTC
. | TRBJ2-5 | TRBV11-2 | . | CASSLRGRESGIVETQYF | TGTGCCAGCAGCTTGCGGGGGCGAGAGAGCGGGATAGTGGAGACCCAGTACTTC
. | TRBJ2-1 | TRBV6-6 | . | CASSYTSSMDEQFF | TGTGCCAGCAGTTACACTAGCTCGATGGATGAGCAGTTCTTC
few | TRBJ2-3 | TRBV29-1 | . | CSGRGRLVGSYGQYF | TGCAGCGGAAGAGGACGACTAGTGGGGTCCTACGGGCAGTATTTT
. | TRBJ1-4 | TRBV5-1 | TRBD1 | CASSLLQGNEKLFF | TGCGCCAGCAGCTTGCTACAGGGGAATGAAAAACTGTTTTTT
once | TRBJ2-2 | TRBV7-8 | . | CASSARDKNTGELFF | TGTGCCAGCAGCGCCCGGGACAAGAACACCGGGGAGCTGTTTTTT
. | TRBJ2-2 | TRBV2 | TRBD1 | CASRWTGTATGELFF | TGTGCCAGCAGGTGGACAGGGACCGCGACCGGGGAGCTGTTTTTT
. | TRBJ1-1 | TRBV29-1 | . | CSVEGGRALRAEAFF | TGCAGCGTTGAAGGTGGGAGAGCCCTAAGGGCTGAAGCTTTCTTT
. | TRBJ1-2 | TRBV7-9 | . | CASSSGVIYGYTF | TGTGCCAGCAGCTCAGGTGTCATCTATGGCTACACCTTC
. | TRBJ2-7 | TRBV30 | . | CAWSRDIYEQYF | TGTGCCTGGTCCAGGGATATCTACGAGCAGTACTTC
few | TRBJ1-2 | TRBV30 | TRBD1 | CAWSTVVQGMFGYTF | TGTGCCTGGAGTACAGTAGTACAGGGGATGTTTGGCTACACCTTC
. | TRBJ1-2 | TRBV27 | . | CASSPTGLGYGYTF | TGTGCCAGCAGCCCCACGGGACTAGGCTATGGCTACACCTTC
. | TRBJ2-3 | TRBV19 | . | CASSTQGGPSTDTQYF | TGTGCCAGTAGTACCCAGGGGGGCCCTAGCACAGATACGCAGTATTTT
. | TRBJ1-4 | TRBV7-9 | . | CASSLGLTEVGKLFF | TGTGCCAGCAGCTTAGGCCTGACCGAGGTCGGAAAACTGTTTTTT
. | TRBJ2-7 | TRBV25-1 | . | CASTSPVGGDEQYF | TGTGCCAGCACCTCACCAGTAGGAGGCGACGAGCAGTACTTC
. | TRBJ2-7 | TRBV10-3 | . | CAIRFEESSYEQYF | TGTGCCATCAGATTCGAGGAGAGCTCCTACGAGCAGTACTTC
. | TRBJ1-2 | TRBV30 | . | CAWNSYGYTF | TGTGCCTGGAACAGCTATGGCTACACCTTC
. | TRBJ2-1 | TRBV5-4 | . | CASSTQGYDEQFF | TGTGCCAGCAGCACACAGGGTTATGATGAGCAGTTCTTC
. | TRBJ2-7 | TRBV7-6 | TRBD2 | CASSPPFSGMYEQYF | TGTGCCAGCAGCCCCCCCTTTAGCGGGATGTACGAGCAGTACTTC
. | TRBJ2-7 | TRBV21-1 | . | CASSSRLLSSYEQYF | TGTGCCAGCAGCTCCCGCTTACTGAGCTCCTACGAGCAGTACTTC
few | TRBJ1-2 | TRBV9 | TRBD1 | CASSLMTQGDGYTF | TGTGCCAGCAGCCTTATGACACAGGGGGATGGCTACACCTTC
. | TRBJ1-4 | TRBV27 | TRBD1 | CASSLSGTGGEKLFF | TGTGCCAGCAGTTTATCGGGGACAGGGGGTGAAAAACTGTTTTTT
. | TRBJ1-1 | TRBV5-5 | . | CASSREVAYTEAFF | TGTGCCAGCAGCCGGGAGGTGGCGTACACTGAAGCTTTCTTT
. | TRBJ2-7 | TRBV4-3 | TRBD2 | CASSHSELAGEQYF | TGCGCCAGCAGCCATAGCGAACTAGCGGGCGAGCAGTACTTC
. | TRBJ2-1 | TRBV5-4 | TRBD1 | CASSLVQGVGSEQFF | TGTGCCAGCAGCTTGGTACAGGGGGTTGGCAGTGAGCAGTTCTTC
. | TRBJ1-2 | TRBV2 | TRBD1 | CASPAGQGDYGYTF | TGTGCCAGCCCTGCGGGACAGGGGGACTATGGCTACACCTTC
. | TRBJ2-7 | TRBV2 | . | CASSQGYEQYF | TGTGCCAGCAGTCAGGGCTACGAGCAGTACTTC
. | TRBJ1-2 | TRBV19 | TRBD1 | CASSTATGQGRVGYTF | TGTGCCAGTAGTACGGCGACCGGACAGGGGAGAGTCGGCTACACCTTC
. | TRBJ2-7 | TRBV19 | TRBD1 | CASRPSSGTGGYEQYF | TGTGCCAGTAGACCTTCCTCCGGGACAGGGGGCTACGAGCAGTACTTC